These 13 T cell receptor beta chains originate from one sample sequenced in a study of shared clonotypes between healthy human individuals. Clones were read by immunoSEQ multiplex PCR, and TCRdb kept only the in-frame ones, dropping some. The table has about 2 million clones, 90% to 95% seen once; the top ten hold more than 0.1%. Material: naive CD4+ T cells sorted from blood. This sample's subset: CD45RA+ positively selected. The receptors were sampled from a young man in good health.

V usage is TRBV5-6 and J usage is TRBJ2-2; 10 positions match TRBD2. V gave up 6 bases and J gave up 5 bases; unmatched junction bases: 10. The germline CDR1 and CDR2 sequences are SGHDT and YYEEEE. The CDR3 consists of 16 residues. The CDR3: CASTKTSGFGTGELFF. The CDR3 nucleotides read TGTGCCAGCACCAAGACTAGCGGGTTTGGGACCGGGGAGCTGTTTTTT.

The V gene is TRBV29-1, the J gene TRBJ1-2; D not certain. Trimming took off 0 bases at V and 5 bases at J, with 16 bases between the two ends. The CDR3 consists of 15 residues. Germline-derived CDR1 and CDR2 are SQVTM and ANQGSEA. The CDR3 DNA follows: TGCAGCGTTGAAGAACAGACCTGGAGAATGTATGGCTACACCTTC. It codes for CSVEEQTWRMYGYTF.

This clone has a single count. The rearrangement links TRBV5-5 to TRBJ2-2, with a weak D call TRBD1 (5 bases). CDR1 and CDR2 (germline): SGHKS, YYEKEE (reference sequence). V lost 2 bases to trimming and J lost 0 bases, with 8 bases between them. This CDR3 comprises 15 residues. The DNA of the CDR3 is TGTGCCAGCAGCTTATGGACAACGAACACCGGGGAGCTGTTTTTT. Translating it yields CASSLWTTNTGELFF. Full variable domain (outside the CDR3, taken from reference TRBV5-5 and TRBJ2-2): DAGVTQSPTHLIKTRGQQVTLRCSPISGHKSVSWYQQVLGQGPQFIFQYYEKEERGRGNFPDRFSARQFPNYSSELNVNALLLGDSALYLCASSLWTTNTGELFFGEGSRLTVL.

The chain is built from TRBV2 and TRBJ2-1; a weak D match, TRBD1 (5 bases). This CDR3 has 15 residues. Germline lookup yields CDR1 SNHLY and CDR2 FYNNEI. V lost 1 base to trimming and J lost 4 bases, with 11 bases between them. The CDR3 bases are TGTGCCAGCAGTGAAGAAGGGGTAGGGTACAATGAGCAGTTCTTC. Amino acids: CASSEEGVGYNEQFF.

The V and J genes are TRBV5-1 and TRBJ1-4, with D tentatively TRBD1 (6 bases). The CDR3 has 14 residues. The germline CDR1 and CDR2 sequences are SGHRS and YFSETQ. The ends were cut back, 4 bases at V and 7 bases at J, with 14 bases in the middle. The CDR3, as DNA: TGCGCCAGCAGCCTACAGGGTTTCGGTGAAAAACTGTTTTTT. Its protein product is CASSLQGFGEKLFF. Full variable domain (missing parts from reference TRBV5-1 and TRBJ1-4): KAGVTQTPRYLIKTRGQQVTLSCSPISGHRSVSWYQQTPGQGLQFLFEYFSETQRNKGNFPGRFSGRQFSNSRSEMNVSTLELGDSALYLCASSLQGFGEKLFFGSGTQLSVL.

In DNA form, the CDR3 reads TGTGCCAGCAGTGAAAAGGCGGGGGTAAGAGATACGCAGTATTTT. Amino acids: CASSEKAGVRDTQYF. The J gene is TRBJ2-3, the V gene TRBV2, with 7 bases aligning to TRBD2. The germline V gene encodes CDR1 SNHLY and CDR2 FYNNEI. The CDR3 is 15 residues long. Trimming took 2 bases from V and 5 from J; bases not matched to a gene: 7.

The chain has TRBV23-1 and TRBJ1-5; D is unresolved. TRBV23-1 is sorted into the ORF group, with uncertain function. The CDR3 spans 16 residues. Trimming left V 4 bases short and J 2 bases short, with 15 bases between. CDR3 sequence reads: CASSLRGSQCNQPQHF. The CDR3 DNA reads TGCGCCAGCAGTCTACGAGGGTCACAGTGCAATCAGCCCCAGCATTTT.

This clone was counted a few times. The chain carries TRBV10-3 and TRBJ1-5; D remains unclear. The CDR3 covers 13 residues. The V and J ends lost 0 bases and 7 bases respectively, with 7 bases between them. Per germline, CDR1 ENHRY and CDR2 SYGVKD. CDR3 DNA: TGTGCCATCAGTGAGTCCGTAGGACAGCCCCAGCATTTT. It translates to CAISESVGQPQHF.

The J gene is TRBJ2-1, the V gene TRBV4-1, with D possibly TRBD1 on 6 matching bases. Trimming took 4 bases from V and 8 from J, leaving 18 bases between them. Germline V gene data show CDR1 as MGHRA and CDR2 as YSYEKL. The CDR3 length is 15 residues. Here the CDR3 DNA reads TGCGCCAGCAGCCTCGGACCAGGGGAGAGTTATGAGCAGTTCTTC. Translating gives CASSLGPGESYEQFF.

Details on this clone: This same CDR3 is encoded by further DNA sequences in the sample. The chain carries TRBV5-1 and TRBJ1-2; possibly TRBD1 for D (6 bases). Trimming shortened V by 2 bases and J by 3 bases, and 8 bases separated the two germline ends. The CDR3 totals 13 residues. The germline V gene has CDR1 SGHRS and CDR2 YFSETQ. CDR3 nucleotide sequence: TGCGCCAGCAGCTTAGGACAGCACTATGGCTACACCTTC. Its protein product is CASSLGQHYGYTF.

The CDR3 spells CASRAAGERYEQYF. The CDR3 DNA follows: TGTGCCAGCAGGGCAGCGGGAGAACGTTACGAGCAGTACTTC. The chain is built from TRBV6-6 and TRBJ2-7, with 8 bases fitting TRBD2. The CDR3 loop spans 14 amino acids. Trimming at V came to 6 bases and at J to 4 bases, leaving 8 bases not matched to a gene. Looked up from germline, CDR1 is MNHNY and CDR2 is SVGAGI (reference sequence).

The chain links TRBV4-3 to TRBJ2-3; perhaps TRBD2 as D (7 bases). The germline V gene has CDR1 LGHNA and CDR2 YSLEER. Trimming shortened V by 0 bases and J by 8 bases, and 12 bases separated the two germline ends. The CDR3 length is 14 residues. CDR3 sequence reads: CASSQEGGRGTQYF. The CDR3 DNA is TGCGCCAGCAGCCAAGAGGGGGGGCGGGGTACGCAGTATTTT.

V usage is TRBV7-9 and J usage is TRBJ2-2, with 8 bases matching TRBD1. The CDR3 totals 14 residues. Trimming removed 5 bases from V and 6 bases from J; junction bases left unmatched: 5. CDR1 is SEHNR and CDR2 is FQNEAQ in the germline V gene (reference sequence). CDR3 sequence reads: CASSRRTGSGELFF. For the CDR3, the DNA is TGTGCCAGCAGCCGCCGGACAGGGTCCGGGGAGCTGTTTTTT.